Shown below are 29 T cell receptor beta chains from a single sample sequenced in a study of blood T cell repertoires in COVID-19. Method: immunoSEQ multiplex PCR; TCRdb's copy keeps in-frame clones and lacks some. The sample lists 150,000 or so clones; 80% to 85% were seen once. Material for sequencing was peripheral blood. The receptor source for this set is a woman aged 55 to 70 with acute or convalescent COVID-19.

Here the CDR3 DNA reads TGTGCCGCCAGGTTTAGGGGACAGTTTTTTTTT. It codes for CAARFRGQFFF. The V and J genes are TRBV28 and TRBJ1-4, with 7 bases lining up with TRBD1. The J segment lost 17 bases and the V segment lost 11 bases, leaving 14 bases of the junction unmatched. The germline gives CDR1 MDHEN, CDR2 SYDVKM. This CDR3 has 11 residues.

This clone was detected only once. The chain carries TRBV3-1 (or the pseudogene TRBV3-2) and TRBJ1-5, with D possibly being TRBD1 (6 bases). The V and J ends lost 6 bases and 4 bases respectively, with 13 bases between them. The CDR3 covers 14 residues. Germline CDR1 reads LGHDT; CDR2 reads YNNKEL (reference sequence). The CDR3 coding sequence is TGTGCCAGCAGTGCGGGCAGGGGTAATCAGCCCCAGCATTTT. Its protein is CASSAGRGNQPQHF.

The chain has TRBV10-2 and TRBJ1-1; 7 nucleotides align to TRBD1. The CDR3 length is 14 residues. Germline CDR1 WSHSY, CDR2 SAAADI. J was trimmed by 0 bases and V by 5 bases; bases with no gene match: 3. CDR3 DNA: TGCGCCAGCAGTAAGGACAGGTTGAACACTGAAGCTTTCTTT. The encoded protein is CASSKDRLNTEAFF.

This clone was seen a handful of times. The chain is built from TRBV6-5 and TRBJ1-2; 7 positions match TRBD1. Per the germline V gene, CDR1 is MNHEY and CDR2 is SVGAGI. This CDR3 spans 14 amino acids. V dropped 5 bases and J dropped 3; count of bases not matched to a gene: 6. Here the CDR3 reads CASSNEGTDYGYTF. The CDR3 DNA sequence: TGTGCCAGCAGTAACGAGGGGACAGACTATGGCTACACCTTC.

This clone was detected once. CDR3 sequence: CASSFEGGGNQPQHF. Written as DNA, the CDR3 is TGTGCCAGCAGCTTTGAGGGAGGCGGCAATCAGCCCCAGCATTTT. The V gene is TRBV5-8, the J gene TRBJ1-5; no definite D call. There are 15 residues in the CDR3. The germline CDR1 and CDR2 sequences are SGHTS and YDEGEE. Trimming left V 2 bases short and J 2 bases short, with 11 bases between.

The rearrangement joins TRBV15 to TRBJ1-1, with D hard to call. Trimming took off 0 bases at V and 0 bases at J, with 8 bases between the two ends. This CDR3 contains 15 residues. Germline V CDR1 and CDR2: LNHNV, YYDKDF (reference sequence). In nucleotides, the CDR3 is TGTGCCACCAGCAGAGATCCGGGGATGAACACTGAAGCTTTCTTT. Translation: CATSRDPGMNTEAFF.

This clone has just one count. The genes are TRBV4-2 and TRBJ2-7; TRBD1 matches at 11 bases. The germline gives CDR1 LGHNA, CDR2 YNFKEQ. The V gene end was trimmed by 5 bases and the J gene end by 4 bases; junction bases not matched to a gene: 4. CDR3 length: 14 amino acids. The CDR3 DNA follows: TGTGCCAGCAGCTATGGACAGGGGGCTTACGAGCAGTACTTC. Translation: CASSYGQGAYEQYF.

The CDR3 bases are TGTGCCAGTGTAGCGGGCCGGTTTGGGGCCCAGTACTTC. Translation: CASVAGRFGAQYF. The chain combines TRBV3-1 (or the pseudogene TRBV3-2) with TRBJ2-5, with TRBD2 matching 7 bases. CDR1 is LGHDT, CDR2 YNNKEL, per germline (reference sequence). The CDR3 contains 13 residues. V lost 9 bases, J lost 9 bases, and 13 bases stayed unmatched.

The chain employs TRBV30 and TRBJ1-5, with D perhaps matching TRBD1 (5 bases). This CDR3 spans 15 amino acids. Trimming cost V 2 bases and J 4 bases, with 15 bases left between them. Germline CDR1 GTSNPN, CDR2 SVGIG (reference sequence). The CDR3: CAWSSRGGRNQPQHF. In DNA, the CDR3 is TGTGCCTGGAGTTCACGCGGGGGGAGAAATCAGCCCCAGCATTTT.

V gene TRBV2 combines with J gene TRBJ2-1; 9 bases agree with TRBD2. After removal of 2 bases from V and 8 bases from J, the junction contained 7 bases not matched to a gene. This CDR3 spans 15 amino acids. In germline, CDR1 is SNHLY, CDR2 FYNNEI. The CDR3 here is CASSEPAGGPDEQFF. The CDR3 nucleotides are TGTGCCAGCAGTGAACCGGCGGGAGGGCCCGATGAGCAGTTCTTC.

This clone has more than one count but fewer than ten. The chain joins TRBV15 to TRBJ2-7, with 8 bases fitting TRBD1. Germline values: CDR1 LNHNV, CDR2 YYDKDF (reference sequence). CDR3 length: 15 amino acids. Trimming took 5 bases from V and 2 from J; bases not matched to a gene: 8. The CDR3 region has the DNA TGTGCCACCAGCTTTGGCCGGGACAGGACCTACGAGCAGTACTTC. Translating it yields CATSFGRDRTYEQYF.

This sequence joins TRBV3-1 (or the pseudogene TRBV3-2) and TRBJ2-7; maybe TRBD1 (5 bases). V lost 5 bases to trimming and J lost 1 base, with 15 bases between them. Germline values: CDR1 LGHDT, CDR2 YNNKEL (reference sequence). This CDR3 has 15 amino acids. CDR3 loop: CASSAVTQGSYEQYF. The DNA of the CDR3 is TGTGCCAGCAGCGCAGTAACCCAGGGTTCCTACGAGCAGTACTTC.

A word on this clone: The sample holds other DNA sequences that translate to the same CDR3. This chain joins TRBV24-1 and TRBJ1-2, with 8 nucleotides matching TRBD1. The CDR3 contains 14 residues. Germline CDR1 reads KGHDR; CDR2 reads SFDVKD. The J segment lost 4 bases and the V segment lost 3 bases, leaving 3 bases of the junction unmatched. DNA of the CDR3: TGTGCCACCAGTGATCCAACAGGGGGCTATGGCTACACCTTC. Translation gives CATSDPTGGYGYTF.

V and J are TRBV28 and TRBJ1-2, with a tentative D call TRBD1 (5 bases). V was shortened by 9 bases and J by 5 bases, with 13 bases between the two germline ends. From germline, CDR1 is MDHEN and CDR2 SYDVKM. The CDR3 is 12 residues long. The CDR3 coding sequence is TGTGCCAGAAGGGAGGGGAATTATGGCTACACCTTC. It translates to CARREGNYGYTF.

The chain combines TRBV5-5 with TRBJ2-1; 13 bases map to TRBD2. The CDR3 covers 15 residues. V dropped 6 bases and J dropped 9; count of bases not matched to a gene: 9. The V gene's germline CDR1 is SGHKS and CDR2 YYEKEE (reference sequence). For the CDR3, the DNA is TGTGCCAGCATCCTAACCGGGACTAGCGGGACTGAGCAGTTCTTC. This translates into CASILTGTSGTEQFF.

This chain joins TRBV7-2 and TRBJ1-3, with 7 bases matching TRBD1. The V gene's germline CDR1 is SGHTA and CDR2 FQGNSA. V was pared by 5 bases and J by 4 bases, with 14 bases of the junction left unmatched. This CDR3 has 17 amino acids. The CDR3: CASSPRQGPVKGNTIYF. The CDR3 bases are TGTGCCAGCAGCCCGAGACAGGGCCCTGTAAAAGGAAACACCATATATTTT. The complete variable domain, with remaining parts taken from reference TRBV7-2 and TRBJ1-3, reads GAGVSQSPSNKVTEKGKDVELRCDPISGHTALYWYRQSLGQGLEFLIYFQGNSAPDKSGLPSDRFSAERTGGSVSTLTIQRTQQEDSAVYLCASSPRQGPVKGNTIYFGEGSWLTVV.

Here the CDR3 reads CASRGDSNYGYTF. CDR3 bases: TGTGCCAGCAGAGGGGACAGTAACTATGGCTACACCTTC. The gene calls are TRBV2 and TRBJ1-2; 7 positions agree with TRBD1. Germline V lookup: CDR1 SNHLY, CDR2 FYNNEI. CDR3 length: 13 residues. Unmatched junction bases numbered 2, after V lost 6 bases and J lost 1 base.

V gene TRBV18 combines with J gene TRBJ1-1, with D tentatively TRBD1 (5 bases). In germline, CDR1 is KGHSH, CDR2 LQKENI. Trimming left V 5 bases short and J 7 bases short, with 14 bases between. The CDR3 consists of 13 residues. The CDR3 DNA follows: TGTGCCAGCTCAACTGGGGGGAAGAGTGAAGCTTTCTTT. Amino acid sequence: CASSTGGKSEAFF.

A word on this clone: The same CDR3 is also encoded by other DNA sequences in this sample. The rearrangement joins TRBV6-5 to TRBJ2-7, with TRBD1 matching over 9 bases. The germline V gene encodes CDR1 MNHEY and CDR2 SVGAGI. V was clipped by 0 bases and J by 2 bases; unmatched bases: 2. This CDR3 has 15 residues. CDR3 sequence reads: CASSYSRQGAYEQYF. The CDR3 nucleotides read TGTGCCAGCAGTTACTCGAGACAGGGGGCCTACGAGCAGTACTTC.

This sequence joins TRBV7-8 and TRBJ1-3; D unclear. The CDR3 consists of 12 residues. V gave up 2 bases and J gave up 4 bases, with 3 bases separating them. Germline CDR1 SGHVS, CDR2 FQNEAQ. The CDR3 bases are TGTGCCAGCAGCTTACAAGGAAACACCATATATTTT. The encoded protein is CASSLQGNTIYF.

The V and J genes are TRBV5-6 and TRBJ2-4; 7 positions agree with TRBD1. The germline gives CDR1 SGHDT, CDR2 YYEEEE. The CDR3 has 14 residues. J was trimmed by 8 bases and V by 4 bases; bases with no gene match: 9. This chain's CDR3 is CASSGYRDSHIQYF. CDR3 sequence (DNA): TGTGCCAGCAGCGGCTACCGGGACAGTCACATTCAGTACTTC. Based on the CDR3 plus reference TRBV5-6 and TRBJ2-4, the full variable domain is DAGVTQSPTHLIKTRGQQVTLRCSPKSGHDTVSWYQQALGQGPQFIFQYYEEEERQRGNFPDRFSGHQFPNYSSELNVNALLLGDSALYLCASSGYRDSHIQYFGAGTRLSVL.

CDR3 loop: CASSQAIWEKGGYTF. The CDR3 bases are TGTGCCAGCAGCCAAGCGATCTGGGAGAAGGGTGGCTACACCTTC. This chain links TRBV3-1 (or the pseudogene TRBV3-2) with TRBJ1-2; D gene uncertain. Trimming removed 1 base from V and 7 bases from J, with 16 bases in between. Germline V CDR1 and CDR2: LGHDT, YNNKEL (reference sequence). The CDR3 has 15 residues.

This clone is a singleton in its sample. The V call is TRBV27, the J call TRBJ2-3, with D possibly TRBD1 on 6 matching bases. This CDR3 contains 17 residues. CDR1 is MNHEY and CDR2 is SMNVEV in the germline V gene (reference sequence). Trimming left V 5 bases short and J 6 bases short, with 24 bases between. The CDR3 nucleotides are TGTGCCAGCAGTCCCATCCCCGGACAGCCAAGGAGGGATACGCAGTATTTT. It specifies CASSPIPGQPRRDTQYF.

This clone showed up just a few times. V usage is TRBV3-1 (or the pseudogene TRBV3-2) and J usage is TRBJ2-3; 13 positions agree with TRBD2. Germline V gives CDR1 LGHDT, CDR2 YNNKEL (reference sequence). Trimming at V came to 4 bases and at J to 2 bases, leaving 6 bases not matched to a gene. The CDR3 has 17 residues. The CDR3 DNA sequence: TGTGCCAGCAGCCTAACAACTAGCGGGAGGGCCACAGATACGCAGTATTTT. Protein: CASSLTTSGRATDTQYF.

The V and J genes are TRBV6-5 and TRBJ1-2; TRBD1 is a possible D gene (6 bases). Germline lookup yields CDR1 MNHEY and CDR2 SVGAGI. The CDR3 contains 13 residues. V lost 1 base and J lost 6, with 9 bases in between. The CDR3 region has the DNA TGTGCCAGCAGTTACTACTACAGGGATGGCTACACCTTC. This encodes CASSYYYRDGYTF.

V usage is TRBV6-2 or TRBV6-3 and J usage is TRBJ1-2; the D gene is possibly TRBD1 (5 bases). CDR3 length: 15 residues. The V gene lost 5 bases and the J gene lost 7 bases, with 20 bases spanning the gap. Per germline, CDR1 MNHEY and CDR2 SVGEGT. In nucleotides, the CDR3 is TGTGCCAGCAGTCCCCAGGTCGGGGGGTTTGGTGGCTACACCTTC. Amino acid sequence: CASSPQVGGFGGYTF.

The chain has TRBV6-6 and TRBJ1-1; 10 bases map to TRBD1. Trimming cost V 2 bases and J 5 bases; bases outside gene matches: 8. There are 16 residues in the CDR3. The germline V gene has CDR1 MNHNY and CDR2 SVGAGI (reference sequence). CDR3 sequence reads: CASSYPPGTGETEAFF. CDR3 sequence (DNA): TGTGCCAGCAGTTACCCGCCCGGGACAGGGGAGACTGAAGCTTTCTTT.

The chain joins TRBV6-5 to TRBJ1-5, with D possibly TRBD1 on 5 matching bases. There are 14 residues in the CDR3. CDR1 is MNHEY, CDR2 SVGAGI, per germline. The ends were cut back, 5 bases at V and 1 base at J, with 9 bases in the middle. In DNA, the CDR3 is TGTGCCAGCAGTCTGGACACGAGCAATCAGCCCCAGCATTTT. Its translation: CASSLDTSNQPQHF.

The chain is built from TRBV2 and TRBJ1-2; the match to TRBD1 covers 8 bases. The germline V gene encodes CDR1 SNHLY and CDR2 FYNNEI. Trimming cost V 8 bases and J 3 bases; bases outside gene matches: 5. The CDR3 loop spans 13 amino acids. DNA of the CDR3: TGTGCCAGCCTGGACAGGGTCCACTATGGCTACACCTTC. Its protein product is CASLDRVHYGYTF.